This T cell receptor beta chain was captured by sequencing in a study of blood T cell repertoires in COVID-19. The overall study: Material from acute and convalescent COVID-19 was sourced from the United States, Italy and Spain.

Per the original methods: The authors estimated nucleated cell counts from reference gene primer amplification. Profiling relied on immunoSEQ multiplex PCR, and the TCRdb table lists in-frame clones only, not all of them. Clone size and the V and J calls come from that table; the DNA yielded D and trimming. The sample includes some 100,000 clones, roughly 90% of them seen just once. The material sequenced was peripheral blood. The TCR was taken from a woman aged 60-70 years with acute or convalescent COVID-19.

The CDR3 loop is CATSGYYGYTF. In DNA form, the CDR3 reads TGTGCCACCTCAGGGTACTATGGCTACACCTTC. The V and J genes are TRBV24-1 and TRBJ1-2, with D possibly being TRBD1 (5 bases). Germline V lookup: CDR1 KGHDR, CDR2 SFDVKD. The V gene lost 9 bases and the J gene lost 3 bases, with 7 bases spanning the gap. The CDR3 spans 11 residues.